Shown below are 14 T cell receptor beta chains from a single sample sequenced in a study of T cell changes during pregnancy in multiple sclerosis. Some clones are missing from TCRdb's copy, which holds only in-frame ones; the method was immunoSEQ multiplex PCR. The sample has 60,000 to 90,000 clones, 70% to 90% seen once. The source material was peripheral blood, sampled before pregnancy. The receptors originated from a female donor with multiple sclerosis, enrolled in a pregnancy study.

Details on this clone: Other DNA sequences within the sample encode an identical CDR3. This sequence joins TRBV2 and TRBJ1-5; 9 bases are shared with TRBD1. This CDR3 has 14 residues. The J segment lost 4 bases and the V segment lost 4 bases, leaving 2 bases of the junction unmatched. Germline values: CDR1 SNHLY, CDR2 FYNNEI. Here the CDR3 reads CASSGTGANQPQHF. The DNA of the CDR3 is TGTGCCAGCAGTGGGACAGGGGCAAATCAGCCCCAGCATTTT.

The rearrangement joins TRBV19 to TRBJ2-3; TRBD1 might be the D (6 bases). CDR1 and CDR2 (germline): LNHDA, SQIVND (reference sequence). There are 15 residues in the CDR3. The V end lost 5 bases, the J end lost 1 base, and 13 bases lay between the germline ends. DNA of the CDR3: TGTGCCAGTAGTGACAGGTTTATTCGCACAGATACGCAGTATTTT. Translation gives CASSDRFIRTDTQYF.

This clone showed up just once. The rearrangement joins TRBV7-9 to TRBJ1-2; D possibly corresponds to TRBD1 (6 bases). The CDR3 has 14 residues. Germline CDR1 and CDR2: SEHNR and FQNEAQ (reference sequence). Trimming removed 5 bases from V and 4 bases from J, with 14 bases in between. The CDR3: CASSPLQGSYGYTF. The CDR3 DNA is TGTGCCAGCAGCCCCCTACAGGGATCCTATGGCTACACCTTC.

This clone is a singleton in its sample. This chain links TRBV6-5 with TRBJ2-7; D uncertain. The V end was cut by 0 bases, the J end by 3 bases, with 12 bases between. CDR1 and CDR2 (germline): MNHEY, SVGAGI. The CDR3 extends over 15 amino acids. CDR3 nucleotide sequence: TGTGCCAGCAGTTACTCCCCTAATTCGTTCTACGAGCAGTACTTC. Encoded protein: CASSYSPNSFYEQYF.

CDR3 amino acids: CASSIDSESYEQYF. The CDR3 DNA sequence: TGTGCCAGTAGTATAGATTCAGAATCCTACGAGCAGTACTTC. The chain employs TRBV19 and TRBJ2-7; D call uncertain. The germline V and J ends were trimmed by 0 bases and 1 base, with 7 bases remaining between them. The CDR3 is 14 amino acids. Germline V lookup: CDR1 LNHDA, CDR2 SQIVND (reference sequence).

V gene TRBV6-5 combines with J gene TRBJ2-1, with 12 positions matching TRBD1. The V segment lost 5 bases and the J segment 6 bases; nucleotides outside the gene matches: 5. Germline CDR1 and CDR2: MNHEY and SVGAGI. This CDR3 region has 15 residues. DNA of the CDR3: TGTGCCAGCAGTCTCCGGGACAGGGGGCTCAATGAGCAGTTCTTC. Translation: CASSLRDRGLNEQFF.

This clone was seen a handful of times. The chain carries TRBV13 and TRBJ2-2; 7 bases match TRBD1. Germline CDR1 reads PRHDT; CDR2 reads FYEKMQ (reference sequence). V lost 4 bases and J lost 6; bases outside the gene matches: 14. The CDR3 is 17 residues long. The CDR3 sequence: CASSSLIQGDISGELFF. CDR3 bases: TGTGCCAGCAGCTCCCTGATTCAGGGGGATATTTCCGGGGAGCTGTTTTTT.

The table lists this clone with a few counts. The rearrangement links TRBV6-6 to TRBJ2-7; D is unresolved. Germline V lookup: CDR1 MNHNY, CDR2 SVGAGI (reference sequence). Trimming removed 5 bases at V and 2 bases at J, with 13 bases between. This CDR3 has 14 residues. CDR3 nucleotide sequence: TGTGCCAGCAGTCCAACCGCACAGACCTACGAGCAGTACTTC. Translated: CASSPTAQTYEQYF.

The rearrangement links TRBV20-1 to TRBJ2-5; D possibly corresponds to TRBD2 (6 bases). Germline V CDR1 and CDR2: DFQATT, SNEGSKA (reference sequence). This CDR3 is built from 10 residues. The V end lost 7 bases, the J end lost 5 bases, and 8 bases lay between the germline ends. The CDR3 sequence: CSEGRETQYF. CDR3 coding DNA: TGCAGTGAGGGGAGGGAGACCCAGTACTTC.

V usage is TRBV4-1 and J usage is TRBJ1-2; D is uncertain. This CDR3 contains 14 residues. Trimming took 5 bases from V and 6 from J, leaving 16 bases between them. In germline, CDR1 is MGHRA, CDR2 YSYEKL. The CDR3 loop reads CASSNLGLVDGYTF. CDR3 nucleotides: TGCGCCAGCAGCAACCTAGGACTAGTCGATGGCTACACCTTC.

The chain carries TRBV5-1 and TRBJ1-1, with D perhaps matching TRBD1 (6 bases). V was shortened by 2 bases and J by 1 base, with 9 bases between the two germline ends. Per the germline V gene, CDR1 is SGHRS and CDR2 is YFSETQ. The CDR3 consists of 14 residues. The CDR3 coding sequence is TGCGCCAGCAGCTTCGCAGGGGCGAACACTGAAGCTTTCTTT. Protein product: CASSFAGANTEAFF.

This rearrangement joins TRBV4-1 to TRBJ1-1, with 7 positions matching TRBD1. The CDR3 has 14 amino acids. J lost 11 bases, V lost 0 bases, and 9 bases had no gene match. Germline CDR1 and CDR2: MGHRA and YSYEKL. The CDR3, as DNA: TGCGCCAGCAGCCAAGAGGACAGGCCCGCGAGGGCTTTCTTT. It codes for CASSQEDRPARAFF.

CDR3 sequence: CASSQENLANWEQYF. CDR3 bases: TGCGCCAGCAGCCAAGAGAATCTAGCGAATTGGGAGCAGTACTTC. The chain links TRBV4-3 to TRBJ2-7, with D possibly matching TRBD2 (6 bases). The germline V gene encodes CDR1 LGHNA and CDR2 YSLEER. This CDR3 has 15 amino acids. The V gene lost 0 bases and the J gene lost 7 bases, with 16 bases spanning the gap.

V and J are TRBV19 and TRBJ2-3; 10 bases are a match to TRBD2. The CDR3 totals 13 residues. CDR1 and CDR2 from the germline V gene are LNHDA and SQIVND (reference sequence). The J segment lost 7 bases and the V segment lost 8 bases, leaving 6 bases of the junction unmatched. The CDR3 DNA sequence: TGTGCCAGTGAGCGGGGGGGTACGAATACGCAGTATTTT. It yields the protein CASERGGTNTQYF.